Below are 20 T cell receptor beta chains sequenced from a single sample in a study of blood T cell repertoires in COVID-19. TCRdb keeps only in-frame clones here, not all; method: immunoSEQ multiplex PCR. The table includes 200,000 to 250,000 clones, around 87% detected once. Sequenced material: peripheral blood. Receptors originate from a woman between 65 and 79 years old with active or convalescent COVID-19.

This chain links TRBV4-2 with TRBJ1-4; 8 nucleotides align to TRBD1. The germline V gene encodes CDR1 LGHNA and CDR2 YNFKEQ. V shed 0 bases and J 8 bases; nucleotides not matched to a gene: 8. The CDR3 loop spans 16 amino acids. In nucleotides, the CDR3 is TGTGCCAGCAGCCAAGATTATACAGGGGGAGGGGAAAAACTGTTTTTT. Protein: CASSQDYTGGGEKLFF.

J is TRBJ1-6 and V is TRBV4-3; no clear D gene. The CDR3 consists of 14 residues. Per the germline V gene, CDR1 is LGHNA and CDR2 is YSLEER. V dropped 0 bases and J dropped 6 bases, with 6 bases sitting between them. CDR3 region: CASSQESVNSPLHF. For the CDR3, the DNA is TGCGCCAGCAGCCAAGAGTCAGTTAATTCACCCCTCCACTTT.

The chain carries TRBV7-2 and TRBJ2-3; tentatively, D is TRBD2 (7 bases). The germline CDR1 and CDR2 sequences are SGHTA and FQGNSA. CDR3 length: 14 amino acids. CDR3 in amino acids: CAGGPGGLGDTQYF. For the CDR3, the DNA is TGTGCGGGGGGGCCGGGGGGCCTCGGAGATACGCAGTATTTT.

This clone was counted a few times. The gene calls are TRBV4-2 and TRBJ2-5; the D gene is possibly TRBD2 (5 bases). The germline V gene encodes CDR1 LGHNA and CDR2 YNFKEQ. The V end was cut by 0 bases, the J end by 3 bases, with 11 bases between. The CDR3 contains 15 residues. CDR3 bases: TGTGCCAGCAGCCAAGATCGGGGAGCCGAAGAGACCCAGTACTTC. Its protein is CASSQDRGAEETQYF.

V is TRBV28 and J is TRBJ2-7, with TRBD1 as a possible D gene (5 bases). Trimming left V 9 bases short and J 4 bases short, with 19 bases between. The CDR3 totals 14 residues. In germline, CDR1 is MDHEN, CDR2 SYDVKM. CDR3 sequence reads: CASSTGAGRYEQYF. The CDR3 DNA follows: TGTGCCAGTTCCACTGGGGCAGGTCGTTACGAGCAGTACTTC.

The CDR3 loop reads CASSPGTGLAQYF. The DNA of the CDR3 is TGTGCCAGCAGCCCCGGGACAGGGCTTGCGCAGTATTTT. The genes are TRBV5-6 and TRBJ2-3; 9 bases map to TRBD1. The CDR3 covers 13 residues. V gave up 4 bases and J gave up 10 bases; unmatched junction bases: 7. Germline CDR1 reads SGHDT; CDR2 reads YYEEEE.

The chain uses TRBV7-9 and TRBJ1-5, with unresolved D. V was clipped by 8 bases and J by 4 bases, with 12 bases between them. Germline CDR1 SEHNR, CDR2 FQNEAQ (reference sequence). This CDR3 has 13 residues. CDR3 residues: CASQLEGNQPQHF. The DNA of the CDR3 is TGTGCCAGCCAATTAGAGGGTAATCAGCCCCAGCATTTT.

This clone was picked up a small number of times. The rearrangement joins TRBV2 to TRBJ2-3, with 10 positions matching TRBD1. CDR3 length equals 15 residues. The V gene's germline CDR1 is SNHLY and CDR2 FYNNEI. Trimming cost V 5 bases and J 5 bases; bases outside gene matches: 7. In DNA form, the CDR3 reads TGTGCCAGCAGTTTGGACAGGGGGAAGGGAGATACGCAGTATTTT. It is translated as CASSLDRGKGDTQYF.

This chain joins TRBV5-4 and TRBJ2-1, with D uncertain. There are 12 residues in the CDR3. V lost 4 bases to trimming and J lost 5 bases, with 7 bases between them. Looked up from germline, CDR1 is SGHNT and CDR2 is YYREEE (reference sequence). CDR3 nucleotide sequence: TGTGCCAGCAGCCTCTATCACAATGAGCAGTTCTTC. Its protein product is CASSLYHNEQFF.

The chain has TRBV7-2 and TRBJ2-7; D remains ambiguous. Per germline, CDR1 SGHTA and CDR2 FQGNSA. The CDR3 extends over 14 amino acids. Trimming took 1 base from V and 1 from J, leaving 8 bases between them. The CDR3 region is CASSLGSASYEQYF. CDR3 nucleotide sequence: TGTGCCAGCAGCTTAGGTAGTGCGTCCTACGAGCAGTACTTC. Full variable domain (missing parts from reference TRBV7-2 and TRBJ2-7): GAGVSQSPSNKVTEKGKDVELRCDPISGHTALYWYRQSLGQGLEFLIYFQGNSAPDKSGLPSDRFSAERTGGSVSTLTIQRTQQEDSAVYLCASSLGSASYEQYFGPGTRLTVT.

The chain is built from TRBV3-1 (or the pseudogene TRBV3-2) and TRBJ1-1, with TRBD1 as a possible D gene (6 bases). CDR3 length: 17 amino acids. V lost 4 bases and J lost 0, with 18 bases in between. Germline V gene sequence: CDR1 LGHDT, CDR2 YNNKEL (reference sequence). The CDR3 bases are TGTGCCAGCAGCCCGTGCGGGGGGCAGAGGGTGAACACTGAAGCTTTCTTT. Translated, it gives CASSPCGGQRVNTEAFF.

The chain recombines TRBV24-1 with TRBJ2-2; 8 nucleotides agree with TRBD1. The V gene's germline CDR1 is KGHDR and CDR2 SFDVKD. V shed 2 bases and J 5 bases; nucleotides not matched to a gene: 12. The CDR3 is 18 amino acids. CDR3 region: CATSDWRFRGRGTGELFF. The CDR3 DNA reads TGTGCCACCAGTGATTGGCGCTTCAGGGGGCGCGGGACCGGGGAGCTGTTTTTT.

The CDR3 is CASSQDPDRDAEAFF. DNA of the CDR3: TGTGCCAGCAGCCAAGATCCTGACAGGGACGCTGAAGCTTTCTTT. The chain has TRBV4-2 and TRBJ1-1; 7 bases agree with TRBD1. The CDR3 length is 15 residues. The V and J ends lost 0 bases and 6 bases, in that order; junction bases with no gene match: 7. Germline V CDR1 and CDR2: LGHNA, YNFKEQ.

CDR3 DNA sequence: TGTGCCAGTAGTTTACAACAGACGGGGACACACAATGAGCAGTTCTTC. Protein sequence: CASSLQQTGTHNEQFF. This rearrangement joins TRBV19 to TRBJ2-1, with a possible D match to TRBD1 (6 bases). Germline V lookup: CDR1 LNHDA, CDR2 SQIVND (reference sequence). The CDR3 has 16 amino acids. Trimming took 5 bases from V and 5 from J, leaving 19 bases between them.

This clone was counted a single time. The gene calls are TRBV2 and TRBJ2-1; TRBD1 agrees at 7 bases. J lost 6 bases, V lost 4 bases, and 9 bases had no gene match. Germline CDR1 is SNHLY and CDR2 is FYNNEI. The CDR3 loop spans 15 amino acids. Here the CDR3 reads CASSAIDRDGNEQFF. CDR3 sequence (DNA): TGTGCCAGCAGTGCTATTGACAGGGACGGCAATGAGCAGTTCTTC.

The chain links TRBV3-1 (or the pseudogene TRBV3-2) to TRBJ2-2, with D possibly TRBD2 on 6 matching bases. With 4 bases removed from V and 4 bases from J, the gap between germline ends came to 19 bases. CDR3 length equals 17 residues. Germline-derived CDR1 and CDR2 are LGHDT and YNNKEL (reference sequence). For the CDR3, the DNA is TGTGCCAGCAGCCCCTCCAATGGAGGGTGGAGCACCGGGGAGCTGTTTTTT. Protein product: CASSPSNGGWSTGELFF.

The sample holds one count of this clone. The V and J genes are TRBV7-2 and TRBJ2-3, with 11 bases fitting TRBD2. CDR1 and CDR2 from the germline V gene are SGHTA and FQGNSA. The CDR3 totals 17 residues. Unmatched junction bases numbered 8, after V lost 1 base and J lost 5 bases. The CDR3 sequence: CASSLVGVAGGQDTQYF. The CDR3 DNA sequence: TGTGCCAGCAGCTTAGTTGGAGTAGCGGGGGGGCAAGATACGCAGTATTTT.

A remark on this clone: At one of its ends the junction is not consistent with the germline gene, which may arise from a read error. The rearrangement uses TRBV6-1 and TRBJ2-1; tentative D call: TRBD2 (5 bases). CDR1 is MNHNS, CDR2 SASEGT, per germline. This CDR3 region has 11 residues. The CDR3 loop reads CASREGSEQFF. CDR3 nucleotides: TGTGCCAGCAGGGAAGGGAGTGAGCAGTTCTTC.

The J gene is TRBJ1-1, the V gene TRBV11-2, with D unresolved. Trimming removed 3 bases from V and 10 bases from J, with 12 bases in between. Germline CDR1 reads SGHAT; CDR2 reads FQNNGV. The CDR3 covers 12 residues. CDR3 DNA: TGTGCCAGCAGCTTCGCCGGGGTCGGAGCTTTCTTT. It specifies CASSFAGVGAFF.

This chain connects TRBV19 to TRBJ1-5, with D perhaps matching TRBD1 (6 bases). V lost 5 bases, J lost 5 bases, and 13 bases lay in between. The CDR3 is made up of 14 amino acids. Germline CDR1 is LNHDA and CDR2 is SQIVND (reference sequence). The CDR3 region is CASSLQGRDQPQHF. Here the CDR3 DNA reads TGTGCCAGTAGTCTACAGGGTAGGGATCAGCCCCAGCATTTT.